This is a list of T cell receptor beta chains from one sample in a study of shared clonotypes between healthy human individuals. Data came from immunoSEQ multiplex PCR; TCRdb stores just in-frame clones and leaves some out. The profile shows a few million clones, approximately 92% of them singletons. Sequenced material: naive CD4+ T cells sorted from blood. The receptors derive from a man aged 18 to 29 in good health. CDR3s include the opening cysteine and the closing phenylalanine or tryptophan. Each record gives: D gene, J gene, V gene, clone size, CDR3 protein, CDR3 DNA. D genes are given only for firm matches. Rows give clone size only sometimes, using once, few, many, or a class for an expanded clone.

>NA|TRBJ2-7|TRBV9|once
CASSVGSGLGVYEQYF
TGTGCCAGCAGCGTAGGTTCGGGGTTAGGCGTCTACGAGCAGTACTTC
>NA|TRBJ1-3|TRBV6-6|NA
CASSYGWGSSGNTIYF
TGTGCCAGCAGTTATGGGTGGGGGAGCTCTGGAAACACCATATATTTT
>NA|TRBJ1-1|TRBV6-1|NA
CASSTGIAMNTEAFF
TGTGCCAGCAGTACAGGGATAGCGATGAACACTGAAGCTTTCTTT
>NA|TRBJ1-2|TRBV6-5|NA
CASNDGYGYTF
TGTGCCAGCAACGACGGCTATGGCTACACCTTC
>TRBD2|TRBJ2-1|TRBV6-5|NA
CASRKLANLNNEQFF
TGTGCCAGCAGGAAACTAGCGAATTTGAACAATGAGCAGTTCTTC
>TRBD1|TRBJ2-7|TRBV7-3|NA
CASSLVFGTGSSYEQYF
TGTGCCAGCAGCTTAGTATTTGGGACAGGGTCCTCCTACGAGCAGTACTTC
>TRBD2|TRBJ2-3|TRBV30|NA
CAWSVIGGGRTDTQYF
TGTGCCTGGAGTGTGATAGGCGGGGGTAGGACAGATACGCAGTATTTT
>TRBD1|TRBJ1-5|TRBV19|NA
CASSPDRGNQPQHF
TGTGCCAGTAGCCCCGACAGGGGGAATCAGCCCCAGCATTTT
>NA|TRBJ1-6|TRBV6-5|NA
CASRPQGVGLVPLHF
TGTGCCAGCAGACCACAGGGAGTGGGACTCGTCCCCCTCCACTTT
>NA|TRBJ2-2|TRBV6-5|NA
CASGGNTGELFF
TGTGCCAGCGGCGGCAACACCGGGGAGCTGTTTTTT
>NA|TRBJ2-7|TRBV5-6|NA
CASSLSSLNEQYF
TGTGCCAGCAGCCTCAGTAGTCTGAACGAGCAGTACTTC
>NA|TRBJ2-7|TRBV5-1|NA
CASSLEGGGPYEQYF
TGCGCCAGCAGCTTGGAAGGAGGGGGTCCCTACGAGCAGTACTTC
>NA|TRBJ2-7|TRBV27|NA
CASSPSRAGRRNEQYF
TGTGCCAGCAGTCCTAGTCGGGCAGGGCGGCGCAACGAGCAGTACTTC
>TRBD1|TRBJ1-2|TRBV27|NA
CASSKSGGYGYTF
TGTGCCAGCAGTAAATCAGGGGGCTATGGCTACACCTTC
>NA|TRBJ2-1|TRBV5-1|NA
CASRHGTPTYNEQFF
TGCGCCAGCAGACACGGGACTCCTACATACAATGAGCAGTTCTTC
>TRBD1|TRBJ2-2|TRBV4-1|NA
CASSQALGAGGVTGELFF
TGCGCCAGCAGCCAAGCCTTAGGGGCAGGGGGCGTCACCGGGGAGCTGTTTTTT
>NA|TRBJ2-4|TRBV4-3|NA
CASSQDRGWLRDIQYF
TGCGCCAGCAGCCAAGATCGGGGATGGCTCAGGGACATTCAGTACTTC
>NA|TRBJ2-7|TRBV6-1|NA
CASFHQAYEQYF
TGTGCCAGCTTTCACCAAGCGTACGAGCAGTACTTC
>NA|TRBJ2-7|TRBV5-5|NA
CASRPGPRSSYEQYF
TGTGCCAGCAGACCGGGACCCCGAAGCTCCTACGAGCAGTACTTC
>TRBD1|TRBJ1-4|TRBV6-5|NA
CASSYSTGIDEKLFF
TGTGCCAGCAGTTACTCGACAGGGATTGATGAAAAACTGTTTTTT
>TRBD1|TRBJ2-3|TRBV5-1|NA
CASSTGTGTDTQYF
TGCGCCAGCAGCACCGGGACAGGGACAGATACGCAGTATTTT
>NA|TRBJ2-7|TRBV5-4|once
CASSSAGYEQYF
TGTGCCAGCAGCTCGGCGGGCTACGAGCAGTACTTC
>NA|TRBJ2-4|TRBV9|NA
CASSVRADSKNIQYF
TGTGCCAGCAGCGTGCGGGCCGACTCCAAAAACATTCAGTACTTC
>NA|TRBJ2-2|TRBV7-3|NA
CASSSSRGEELFF
TGTGCCAGCAGCTCCTCGAGGGGCGAAGAGCTGTTTTTT
>TRBD1|TRBJ2-7|TRBV4-1|NA
CASSQETGTGSEQYF
TGCGCCAGCAGCCAAGAGACCGGGACAGGGTCCGAGCAGTACTTC
>NA|TRBJ2-1|TRBV11-2|NA
CASSYRWSNEQFF
TGTGCCAGCAGCTACCGCTGGAGCAATGAGCAGTTCTTC
>TRBD1|TRBJ2-3|TRBV7-9|NA
CASSPLPGQGADTQYF
TGTGCCAGCAGCCCCCTACCGGGACAGGGGGCAGATACGCAGTATTTT
>TRBD2|TRBJ2-1|TRBV6-5|NA
CASRAGLASNEQFF
TGTGCCAGCAGGGCGGGACTAGCGAGTAATGAGCAGTTCTTC
>TRBD2|TRBJ2-7|TRBV7-8|NA
CASSLEWTSRSSYEQYF
TGTGCCAGCAGCTTAGAGTGGACTAGCCGGAGCTCCTACGAGCAGTACTTC
>NA|TRBJ1-2|TRBV7-9|NA
CASSPPTQDPIYGYTF
TGTGCCAGCAGCCCACCAACCCAGGATCCGATCTATGGCTACACCTTC
>TRBD2|TRBJ2-7|TRBV19|NA
CAPAGLAGDGEQYF
TGTGCCCCCGCCGGACTAGCGGGGGACGGCGAGCAGTACTTC
>NA|TRBJ2-7|TRBV5-1|NA
CASSAVGTKDEQYF
TGCGCCAGCAGCGCGGTAGGGACGAAGGACGAGCAGTACTTC
>TRBD1|TRBJ1-4|TRBV27|NA
CASSYRTGPPNEKLFF
TGTGCCAGCAGTTATCGGACAGGGCCGCCTAATGAAAAACTGTTTTTT
>NA|TRBJ1-5|TRBV7-9|once
CASSLGQTSSNQPQHF
TGTGCCAGCAGCTTAGGGCAGACCTCTAGCAATCAGCCCCAGCATTTT
>NA|TRBJ1-1|TRBV6-4|NA
CASSPDRRNTEAFF
TGTGCCAGCAGCCCCGACAGGCGGAACACTGAAGCTTTCTTT
>NA|TRBJ1-2|TRBV7-2|once
CASSLGGAGYGYTF
TGTGCCAGCAGCTTAGGGGGGGCCGGCTATGGCTACACCTTC
>TRBD2|TRBJ2-3|TRBV5-1|NA
CASSTGLAGGTSTDTQYF
TGCGCCAGCAGCACTGGACTAGCGGGGGGTACTAGCACAGATACGCAGTATTTT
>NA|TRBJ2-3|TRBV14|once
CASSQYVRGDTQYF
TGTGCCAGCAGCCAGTACGTCCGGGGGGATACGCAGTATTTT